These 15 T cell receptor beta chains originate from one sample sequenced in a study of shared clonotypes between healthy human individuals. Sequencing was performed with immunoSEQ multiplex PCR; in TCRdb, only in-frame clones are kept and a portion is missing. Among 550,000 to 700,000 clones listed, roughly 72% were seen once. The specimen sequenced was memory CD4+ T cells sorted from blood. Subset in this sample: CD45RA-negative fraction. These receptors were collected from a woman aged 30 to 39 in good health.

The chain carries TRBV6-5 and TRBJ1-6, with a weak D call TRBD1 (6 bases). Germline V gene data show CDR1 as MNHEY and CDR2 as SVGAGI. The germline V and J ends were trimmed by 0 bases and 7 bases, with 10 bases remaining between them. This CDR3 region has 15 residues. The CDR3 DNA is TGTGCCAGCAGTTACTCTGGGGGCAAAAATTCACCCCTCCACTTT. It specifies CASSYSGGKNSPLHF.

Comments on this clone: A junction end diverges from the germline sequence, so it may reflect a read error. The gene calls are TRBV15 and TRBJ1-1, with TRBD1 as a possible D gene (5 bases). This CDR3 has 16 amino acids. Germline CDR1 reads LNHNV; CDR2 reads YYDKDF (reference sequence). CDR3 sequence: CAASWGNAGSDTEAFF. In DNA form, the CDR3 reads TGTGCCGCCAGTTGGGGAAACGCAGGGTCGGACACTGAAGCTTTCTTT.

In this sample, this clone turned up many times. CDR3 sequence: CASFPQVNTEAFF. The CDR3 DNA reads TGTGCCAGCTTCCCTCAAGTGAACACTGAAGCTTTCTTT. The J gene is TRBJ1-1, the V gene TRBV6-1, with no clear D. Trimming removed 8 bases at V and 0 bases at J, with 10 bases between. Germline-derived CDR1 and CDR2 are MNHNS and SASEGT. The CDR3 contains 13 residues.

There are a few counts of this clone. This chain uses TRBV10-3 with TRBJ2-7; the D gene is possibly TRBD1 (5 bases). Trimming left V 10 bases short and J 5 bases short, with 15 bases between. The CDR3 is 12 residues long. The germline V gene encodes CDR1 ENHRY and CDR2 SYGVKD. CDR3 in amino acids: CARTQGPHEQYF. In DNA, the CDR3 is TGTGCCAGGACACAAGGGCCGCACGAGCAGTACTTC.

This clone is a singleton in its sample. The chain is built from TRBV4-2 and TRBJ2-2; 8 bases match TRBD2. V shed 4 bases, J shed 6 bases, and the junction held 7 bases outside the gene matches. This CDR3 spans 15 amino acids. Germline CDR1 LGHNA, CDR2 YNFKEQ. CDR3 nucleotide sequence: TGTGCCAGCAGCCTCGAAGCGGGAGCGGCCGGGGAGCTGTTTTTT. This translates into CASSLEAGAAGELFF.

The rearrangement uses TRBV5-5 and TRBJ2-7; D possibly matches TRBD1 or TRBD2 (6 bases each). This CDR3 has 16 residues. Germline assignment: CDR1 SGHKS and CDR2 YYEKEE (reference sequence). V shed 2 bases and J shed 8 bases, with 23 bases lying between them. This chain's CDR3 is CASSFEWGANSTKQYF. The CDR3, as DNA: TGTGCCAGCAGCTTTGAGTGGGGGGCTAATTCTACGAAGCAGTACTTC.

This chain links TRBV27 with TRBJ1-5; D call uncertain. The germline CDR1 and CDR2 sequences are MNHEY and SMNVEV (reference sequence). CDR3 length equals 12 residues. Trimming cost V 7 bases and J 2 bases, with 6 bases left between them. DNA of the CDR3: TGTGCCAGCACCTCGGGCAATCAGCCCCAGCATTTT. Translated, it gives CASTSGNQPQHF.

This clone has just a few counts. V gene TRBV29-1 combines with J gene TRBJ2-7; 11 bases are a match to TRBD1. The germline CDR1 and CDR2 sequences are SQVTM and ANQGSEA. The CDR3 loop spans 13 amino acids. V was pared by 5 bases and J by 6 bases, with 6 bases of the junction left unmatched. The CDR3 DNA reads as TGCAGCGTTCCGGGACAGGGGGGTATCGAGCAGTACTTC. Residues: CSVPGQGGIEQYF.

This clone was seen just once. This chain connects TRBV5-1 to TRBJ2-5, with D tentatively TRBD2 (6 bases). The CDR3 is 16 residues long. Germline V gives CDR1 SGHRS, CDR2 YFSETQ. Trimming stripped 0 bases from V and 2 bases from J, with 14 bases between. In DNA, the CDR3 is TGCGCCAGCAGCTTGGGGTGGCAGGGACTTCAAGAGACCCAGTACTTC. Protein product: CASSLGWQGLQETQYF.

For the CDR3, the DNA is TGTGCCAGCAGTGGTAAGGACAGGAAGACTTACTATGGCTACACCTTC. Translating gives CASSGKDRKTYYGYTF. The chain has TRBV6-1 and TRBJ1-2; 7 nucleotides line up with TRBD1. The CDR3 is 16 residues long. CDR1 is MNHNS, CDR2 SASEGT, per germline. V was pared by 4 bases and J by 3 bases, with 11 bases of the junction left unmatched.

Comments on this clone: The sample has other DNA sequences that encode this CDR3 too. The rearrangement uses TRBV9 and TRBJ2-3; 8 positions agree with TRBD2. Trimming took 2 bases from V and 5 from J; bases not matched to a gene: 4. This CDR3 has 14 amino acids. Germline V gene lookup returns CDR1 SGDLS and CDR2 YYNGEE. CDR3 protein: CASSVSGKLDTQYF. In nucleotides, the CDR3 is TGTGCCAGCAGCGTTAGCGGGAAGTTAGATACGCAGTATTTT.

The gene calls are TRBV4-1 and TRBJ2-3; 9 bases are a match to TRBD1. In germline, CDR1 is MGHRA, CDR2 YSYEKL. Trimming took 3 bases from V and 1 from J; bases not matched to a gene: 5. The CDR3 length is 16 residues. CDR3 sequence (DNA): TGCGCCAGCAGCCAGGCCGACAGGGGGGGCACAGATACGCAGTATTTT. The encoded protein is CASSQADRGGTDTQYF.

The chain's CDR3 is CASSLGATARYF. The CDR3, as DNA: TGTGCCAGCAGTTTAGGAGCAACGGCCCGGTACTTC. This rearrangement joins TRBV28 to TRBJ2-7; D not certain. With 2 bases removed from V and 12 bases from J, the gap between germline ends came to 14 bases. This CDR3 contains 12 residues. CDR1 MDHEN and CDR2 SYDVKM come from the germline V gene.

The rearrangement joins TRBV7-9 to TRBJ1-1; TRBD1 agrees at 7 bases. The V gene end was trimmed by 6 bases and the J gene end by 1 base; junction bases not matched to a gene: 8. The CDR3 covers 15 residues. Germline CDR1 and CDR2: SEHNR and FQNEAQ (reference sequence). The CDR3 coding sequence is TGTGCCAGCAGTCACAGGGGACAATCGAACACTGAAGCTTTCTTT. This translates into CASSHRGQSNTEAFF.

The CDR3 DNA sequence: TGTGCCAGCAGCTCAGGGATCGGGACTAGCGGAGAGACCCAGTACTTC. This gives the protein CASSSGIGTSGETQYF. The chain is built from TRBV7-2 and TRBJ2-5; 11 positions agree with TRBD2. Trimming took 4 bases from V and 4 from J; bases not matched to a gene: 8. Germline loops: CDR1 SGHTA, CDR2 FQGNSA. This CDR3 spans 16 amino acids.